This T cell receptor (beta chain) was recorded in a study of cytomegalovirus exposure and HLA in healthy donors. Study as a whole: The same platform was used for the roughly 110 validation repertoires as for the 650 to 800 first-cohort repertoires, as reported in a later analysis. Findings and limits, study-wide: Listed as cytomegalovirus-associated were 170 or so TCR beta chains. For cytomegalovirus status, the classifier reportedly gave diagnoses with high specificity and sensitivity. In vitro data verified a few CMV-associated chains as specific for CMV antigens.

Of note for this clone: Its antigen is unknown.

CDR3 length: 15 amino acids. The germline V gene has CDR1 SGDLS and CDR2 YYNGEE. V lost 4 bases, J lost 3 bases, and 5 bases stayed unmatched. Here immunoSEQ multiplex PCR was the method, and the copy in TCRdb shows in-frame clones only, minus some. This table holds roughly 100,000 clones, about 95% found once. The chain links TRBV9 to TRBJ2-1; 9 bases are shared with TRBD2. Source material: PBMCs. The clonotype comes from a young woman in good health and CMV-seronegative. The DNA of the CDR3 is TGTGCCAGCAGCCGCGGGGGGGCCTTCTACAATGAGCAGTTCTTC. Residues: CASSRGGAFYNEQFF.